This entry is about one T cell receptor (beta chain). These data come from a study of siplizumab effects on memory and regulatory T cells. The J segment lost 4 bases and the V segment lost 4 bases, leaving 5 bases of the junction unmatched. The CDR3 is 15 residues long. From germline, CDR1 is SGDLS and CDR2 YYNGEE. Libraries were prepared by immunoSEQ multiplex PCR; TCRdb keeps only in-frame clonotypes and omits some of them. The data contain over 65,000 clones, around 93% of them seen just once; the ten biggest clones take up 4.5% to 6.5%. The receptor was isolated from a human donor in good health. The sample comprised CD8+ T cells sorted from blood. The chain links TRBV9 to TRBJ1-6; 7 positions match TRBD1. The CDR3 nucleotides are TGTGCCAGCAGCAAGGGGGCATCATATAATTCACCCCTCCACTTT. Translation gives CASSKGASYNSPLHF.